Given below is one T cell receptor beta chain in context. This clone was recorded a few times. Its binding antigen is unknown. Base quality data are lacking; no much larger clone is found one base away. The data stem from a study of blood T cell repertoires in COVID-19 (dated by TCRdb to 2019 to 2021). Context from the whole study: The collaborator samples originated in the United States, Italy and Spain and spanned the acute and convalescent phases of COVID-19. The prospective study material was composed of cDNA or gDNA derived from T cells, B-cell-depleted T cells, or PBMCs. Deeply sampled blood TCRbeta repertoires from subjects exposed to, actively infected with, or recovered from COVID-19 were included in the dataset. The repertoires were released in a freely available public database intended as a resource for research on the immune response to SARS-CoV-2. The samples were drawn from the first 160 participants of the ongoing ImmuneRACE study and from 1,254 subjects provided by 6 global collaborators. Sample metadata almost always included a de-identified subject ID, COVID-19 status, age in years and sex. Where available, HLA class I and class II types were obtained from metadata supplied by the sample provider rather than from assay-based typing. The paper's findings and limits, for the study overall: The amount of clinical and demographic metadata varied by source and participant and was provided uncurated.

TCRbeta CDR3 regions were amplified from genomic DNA using the immunoSEQ Assay, a bias-controlled multiplex PCR. Processing in the source paper ran as follows. Within the assay, amplification of reference gene primers was used to estimate how many nucleated cells each sample contained. To quantify the absolute abundance of each unique TCRbeta CDR3 rearrangement, sequence reads were collapsed and filtered. For each sample, productive Simpson clonality was calculated as the square root of Simpson's diversity index over productive rearrangements. TCRdb mirrors the immuneACCESS table, restricted to in-frame sequences. Some clones are absent from its copies; in checked studies, under half trace to an unresolved V gene, and the reason for the others is unknown. D and trimming come from the DNA, and the V and J calls and clone size come from that table. A total of tens of thousands of clones appear in this sample, approximately 88% of them only once. About 18% of the sample comes from the top ten.

The germline V gene provides CDR1 SGDLS and CDR2 YYNGEE. The CDR3 sequence holds 13 residues, the cysteine and phenylalanine included. The sequence is cut down to CDR3 DNA, 39 bases in frame from base 1. V gives up 1 base and J gives up 8 bases, and the segment between their germline ends measures 12 bases. One collaborating source in Seattle enrolled patients during active infection and followed them longitudinally through the course of disease. Collaborating institutions collected whole blood in K2EDTA tubes following their own protocols. For TCRbeta analysis, collaborators shipped samples in one of three forms: frozen whole blood, isolated PBMCs, or DNA extracted from either of those sample types.

The chain is made from TRBV9 and TRBJ1-2; D gene: possibly TRBD1, on 5 matching bases. The sequence was collected from a woman between 55 and 75 years old with COVID-19, enrolled during active disease. Sequencing used peripheral blood. The bases are TGTGCCAGCAGCGTAACAGGTCTCGGGGGCTACACCTTC. This translates into CASSVTGLGGYTF.